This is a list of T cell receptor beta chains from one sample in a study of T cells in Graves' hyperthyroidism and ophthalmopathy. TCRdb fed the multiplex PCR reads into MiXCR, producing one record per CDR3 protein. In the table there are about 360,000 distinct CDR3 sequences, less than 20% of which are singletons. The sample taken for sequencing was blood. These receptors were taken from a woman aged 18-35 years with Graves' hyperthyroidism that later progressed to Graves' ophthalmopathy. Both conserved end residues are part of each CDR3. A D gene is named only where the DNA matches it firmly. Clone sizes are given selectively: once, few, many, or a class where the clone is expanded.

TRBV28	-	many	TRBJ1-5	CASSSPPKANQPQHF	TGTGCCAGCAGTTCCCCCCCCAAGGCTAATCAGCCCCAGCATTTT
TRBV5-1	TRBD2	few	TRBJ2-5	CASSFGSGSFQETQYF	TGCGCCAGCAGCTTCGGGAGCGGGAGCTTCCAAGAGACCCAGTACTTC
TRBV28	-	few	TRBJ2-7	CASSSAGRYEQYF	TGTGCCAGCAGTTCGGCCGGCCGCTACGAGCAGTACTTC
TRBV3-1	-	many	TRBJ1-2	CASSQGLGQIYGYTF	TGTGCCAGCAGCCAAGGCTTGGGGCAGATCTATGGCTACACCTTC
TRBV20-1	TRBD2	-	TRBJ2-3	CSEVLAGYTDTQYF	TGCAGTGAAGTTTTAGCGGGCTACACAGATACGCAGTATTTT
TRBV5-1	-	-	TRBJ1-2	CASSRALSDYGYTF	TGCGCCAGCAGCCGGGCGCTATCCGACTATGGCTACACCTTC
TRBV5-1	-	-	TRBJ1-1	CASSSAINTEAFF	TGCGCCAGCAGCTCCGCCATCAACACTGAAGCTTTCTTT
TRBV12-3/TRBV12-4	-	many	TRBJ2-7	CASSLSTYEQYF	TGTGCCAGCAGTCTCAGTACCTACGAGCAGTACTTC
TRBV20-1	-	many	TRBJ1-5	CSAVQGSNQPQHF	TGCAGTGCGGTACAGGGAAGCAATCAGCCCCAGCATTTT
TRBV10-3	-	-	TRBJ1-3	CAISVTETGNTIYF	TGTGCCATCAGTGTTACGGAAACTGGAAACACCATATATTTT
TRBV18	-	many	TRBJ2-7	CASPLRRNPYEQYF	TGTGCCAGCCCACTCCGGCGGAACCCCTACGAGCAGTACTTC
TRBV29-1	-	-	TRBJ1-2	CSVDPDGGDYGYTF	TGCAGCGTTGACCCCGACGGGGGGGACTATGGCTACACCTTC
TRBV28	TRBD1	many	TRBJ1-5	CASSFTGAHQPQHF	TGTGCCAGCAGTTTTACAGGGGCGCATCAGCCCCAGCATTTT
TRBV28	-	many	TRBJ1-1	CASSLGQFYTEAFF	TGTGCCAGCAGTTTAGGGCAGTTCTACACTGAAGCTTTCTTT
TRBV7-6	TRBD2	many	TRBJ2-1	CASSLGDLAGVEQFF	TGTGCCAGCAGCTTAGGGGACCTAGCGGGAGTTGAGCAGTTCTTC
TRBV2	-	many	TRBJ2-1	CASSEWPSGYNEQFF	TGTGCCAGCAGTGAATGGCCGAGCGGGTACAATGAGCAGTTCTTC
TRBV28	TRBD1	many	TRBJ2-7	CASSSATGGKDEQYF	TGTGCCAGCAGTTCCGCGACAGGGGGCAAGGACGAGCAGTACTTC
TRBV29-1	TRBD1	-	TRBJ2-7	CSVQGGHELEQYF	TGCAGCGTCCAAGGGGGCCACGAACTCGAGCAGTACTTC
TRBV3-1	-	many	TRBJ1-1	CASSQGAGGAEAFF	TGTGCCAGCAGCCAAGGTGCAGGAGGGGCTGAAGCTTTCTTT
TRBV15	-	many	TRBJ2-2	CATSRDGSTGTGELFF	TGTGCCACCAGCAGAGATGGGTCCACTGGGACCGGGGAGCTGTTTTTT
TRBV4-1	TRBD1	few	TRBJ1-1	CASSHRGGAGNTEAFF	TGCGCCAGCAGCCACAGAGGGGGCGCGGGGAACACTGAAGCTTTCTTT
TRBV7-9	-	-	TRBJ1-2	CASSLKGPGYTF	TGTGCCAGCAGCTTAAAGGGTCCCGGCTACACCTTC
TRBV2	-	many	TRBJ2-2	CASSVQGNTGELFF	TGTGCCAGCAGTGTACAGGGGAACACCGGGGAGCTGTTTTTT
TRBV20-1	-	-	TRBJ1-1	CSAGRGGTEAFF	TGCAGTGCTGGGCGGGGTGGCACTGAAGCTTTCTTT
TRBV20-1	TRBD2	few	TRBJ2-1	CSARPVLAGPRGEQFF	TGCAGTGCTAGGCCAGTTTTAGCGGGGCCGCGAGGTGAGCAGTTCTTC
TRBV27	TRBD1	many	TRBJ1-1	CASSYSGTGVSTEAFF	TGTGCCAGCAGTTACTCCGGGACAGGGGTTAGCACTGAAGCTTTCTTT
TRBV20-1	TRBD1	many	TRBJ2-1	CSAIEGAGAYNEQFF	TGCAGTGCGATTGAGGGGGCAGGGGCCTACAATGAGCAGTTCTTC
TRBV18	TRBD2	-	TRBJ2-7	CASSPLGTSAYEQYF	TGTGCCAGCTCACCACTCGGGACTAGCGCATACGAGCAGTACTTC
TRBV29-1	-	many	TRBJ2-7	CSVELEYEQYF	TGCAGCGTTGAGTTAGAATACGAGCAGTACTTC
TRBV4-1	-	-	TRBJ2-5	CASSQDTGTQYF	TGCGCCAGCAGCCAAGATACGGGGACCCAGTACTTC
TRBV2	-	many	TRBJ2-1	CASSGGVSYNEQFF	TGTGCCAGCAGTGGGGGGGTGTCCTACAATGAGCAGTTCTTC
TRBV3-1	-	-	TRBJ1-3	CASSQGGGDTIYF	TGTGCCAGCAGCCAAGGGGGGGGAGACACCATATATTTT
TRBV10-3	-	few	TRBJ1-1	CAISAGAGDTEASF	TGTGCCATCAGTGCAGGGGCGGGGGACACTGAAGCTTCCTTT
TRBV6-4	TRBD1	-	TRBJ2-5	CASSDSFPGGGETQYF	TGTGCCAGCAGTGACTCGTTCCCAGGGGGCGGAGAGACCCAGTACTTC
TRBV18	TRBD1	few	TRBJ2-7	CASSPVGTGGSYEQYF	TGTGCCAGCTCACCAGTGGGGACAGGGGGCTCCTACGAGCAGTACTTC
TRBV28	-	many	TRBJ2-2	CASSYGPGQYTGELFF	TGTGCCAGCAGTTATGGGCCGGGGCAATACACCGGGGAGCTGTTTTTT
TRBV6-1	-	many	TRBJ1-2	CASSLTGANYGYTF	TGTGCCAGCAGTTTGACTGGGGCCAACTATGGCTACACCTTC
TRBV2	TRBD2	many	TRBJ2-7	CASSAGGWSEQYF	TGTGCCAGCAGTGCCGGGGGGTGGAGCGAGCAGTACTTC
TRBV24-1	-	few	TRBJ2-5	CATTTVWLGGGETQYF	TGTGCCACTACGACCGTTTGGCTAGGGGGTGGAGAGACCCAGTACTTC
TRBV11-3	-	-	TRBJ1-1	CASSLGPGVLLNTEAFF	TGTGCCAGCAGCTTAGGGCCGGGGGTGCTTTTGAACACTGAAGCTTTCTTT
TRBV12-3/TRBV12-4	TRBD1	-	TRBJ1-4	CASRGTGNEKLFF	TGTGCCAGCAGAGGGACAGGGAATGAAAAACTGTTTTTT
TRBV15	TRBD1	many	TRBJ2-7	CATSRDSTGGSYEQYF	TGTGCCACCAGCAGAGATTCGACAGGGGGCTCCTACGAGCAGTACTTC
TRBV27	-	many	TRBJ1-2	CASSLSIFGGYTF	TGTGCCAGCAGTTTATCGATTTTTGGTGGCTACACCTTC
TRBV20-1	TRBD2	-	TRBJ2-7	CSANLIGLAGPLYEQYF	TGCAGTGCTAACCTGATTGGACTAGCGGGACCTCTATACGAGCAGTACTTC
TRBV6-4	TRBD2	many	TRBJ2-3	CASSDSAGGDTQYF	TGTGCCAGCAGTGACTCTGCGGGAGGAGATACGCAGTATTTT
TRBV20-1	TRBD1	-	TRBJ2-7	CSAGQGTGEQYF	TGCAGTGCTGGACAGGGGACTGGCGAGCAGTACTTC
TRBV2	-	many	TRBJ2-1	CASRVRVGGEQFF	TGTGCCAGCAGGGTCCGGGTGGGGGGTGAGCAGTTCTTC
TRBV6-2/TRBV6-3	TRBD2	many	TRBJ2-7	CASSYLAGVYEQYF	TGTGCCAGCAGTTACTTGGCGGGAGTCTACGAGCAGTACTTC
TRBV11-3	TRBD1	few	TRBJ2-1	CASSFGTGRSPYNEQFF	TGTGCCAGCAGCTTCGGGACAGGCCGATCGCCCTACAATGAGCAGTTCTTC
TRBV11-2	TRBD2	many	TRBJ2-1	CASSFGLAGGYNEQFF	TGTGCCAGCAGCTTCGGACTAGCGGGAGGGTACAATGAGCAGTTCTTC
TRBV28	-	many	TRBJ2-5	CASSHSRGTQYF	TGTGCCAGCAGTCATAGCAGAGGGACCCAGTACTTC
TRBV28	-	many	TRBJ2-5	CASRESGTPQETQYF	TGTGCCAGCAGAGAATCCGGGACACCTCAAGAGACCCAGTACTTC
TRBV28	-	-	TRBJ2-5	CASRSGQAPWRESQETQYF	TGTGCCAGCAGGTCCGGACAGGCCCCTTGGCGGGAGTCACAAGAGACCCAGTACTTC
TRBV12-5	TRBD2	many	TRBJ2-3	CASGLVRRGLAGGVDTQYF	TGTGCTAGTGGTTTGGTACGACGAGGACTAGCGGGAGGTGTAGATACGCAGTATTTT